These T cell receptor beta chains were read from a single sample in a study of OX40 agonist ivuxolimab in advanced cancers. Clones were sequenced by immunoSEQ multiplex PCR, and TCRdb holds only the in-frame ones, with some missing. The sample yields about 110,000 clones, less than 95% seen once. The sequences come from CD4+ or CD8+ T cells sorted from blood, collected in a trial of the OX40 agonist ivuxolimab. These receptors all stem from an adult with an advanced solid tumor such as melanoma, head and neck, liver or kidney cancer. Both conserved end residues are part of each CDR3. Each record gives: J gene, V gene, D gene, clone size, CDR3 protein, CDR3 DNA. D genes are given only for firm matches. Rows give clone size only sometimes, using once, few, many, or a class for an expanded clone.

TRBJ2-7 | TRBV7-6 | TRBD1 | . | CASSPGGIGDRFYEQYF | TGTGCCAGCAGCCCAGGAGGTATCGGGGACAGATTCTACGAGCAGTACTTC
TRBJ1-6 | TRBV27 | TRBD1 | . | CASSQGQGWSPLHF | TGTGCCAGCAGTCAGGGACAGGGGTGGTCACCCCTCCACTTT
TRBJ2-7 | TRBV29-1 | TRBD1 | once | CSVESRGKYEQYF | TGCAGCGTTGAATCCAGGGGGAAGTACGAGCAGTACTTC
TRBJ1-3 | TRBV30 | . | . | CAWSKGSNSGNTIYF | TGTGCCTGGAGTAAAGGGAGCAACTCTGGAAACACCATATATTTT
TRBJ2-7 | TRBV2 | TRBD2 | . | CASRSGSSYEQYF | TGTGCCAGCAGGAGCGGGAGCTCCTACGAGCAGTACTTC
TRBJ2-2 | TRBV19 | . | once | CASSIIGLSTGELFF | TGTGCCAGTAGTATAATAGGGCTGAGCACCGGGGAGCTGTTTTTT
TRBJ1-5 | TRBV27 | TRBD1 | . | CASSDSDRGDNQPQHF | TGTGCCAGCAGTGATTCGGACAGGGGGGACAATCAGCCCCAGCATTTT
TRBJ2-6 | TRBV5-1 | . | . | CASSRSGANVLTF | TGCGCCAGCAGTCGATCTGGGGCCAACGTCCTGACTTTC
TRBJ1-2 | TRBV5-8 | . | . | CASSLVVGDIYGYTF | TGTGCCAGCAGCTTGGTGGTCGGTGACATCTATGGCTACACCTTC
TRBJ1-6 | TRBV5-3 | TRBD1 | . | CARSLEAGGQGSSRSPLHF | TGTGCCAGAAGCTTGGAGGCTGGGGGACAGGGGTCCTCAAGGTCACCCCTCCACTTT
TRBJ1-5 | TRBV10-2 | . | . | CASSDGNNQPQHF | TGCGCCAGCAGTGATGGGAATAATCAGCCCCAGCATTTT
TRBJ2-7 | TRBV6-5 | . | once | CASSSIDQLEETYF | TGTGCCAGCAGTAGTATAGACCAGTTAGAAGAGACGTACTTC
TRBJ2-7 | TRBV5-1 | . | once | CASSLDGSSYEQYF | TGCGCCAGCAGCTTGGACGGCAGCTCCTACGAGCAGTACTTC
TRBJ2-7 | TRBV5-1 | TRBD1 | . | CASSRGTGESGEQYF | TGCGCCAGCAGCCGGGGGACAGGGGAAAGTGGCGAGCAGTACTTC
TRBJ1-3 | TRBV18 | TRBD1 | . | CASSPQQGFGNTIYF | TGTGCCAGCTCACCGCAACAGGGGTTTGGAAACACCATATATTTT
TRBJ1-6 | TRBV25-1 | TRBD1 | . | CASSAAGQGHHSPLHF | TGTGCCAGCAGTGCCGCGGGACAGGGCCATCATTCACCCCTCCACTTT
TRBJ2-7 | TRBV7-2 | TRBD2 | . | CASSFGGGYEQYF | TGTGCCAGCAGCTTCGGGGGGGGATACGAGCAGTACTTC
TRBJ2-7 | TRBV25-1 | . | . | CASRFQGSYEQYF | TGTGCCAGCAGATTCCAGGGATCCTACGAGCAGTACTTC
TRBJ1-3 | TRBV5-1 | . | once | CASSTRGIEEEDTIYF | TGCGCCAGCAGCACAAGGGGTATCGAAGAAGAGGACACCATATATTTT
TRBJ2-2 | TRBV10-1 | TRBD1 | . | CASSALTGPGELFF | TGCGCCAGCAGCGCCCTGACAGGGCCCGGGGAGCTGTTTTTT
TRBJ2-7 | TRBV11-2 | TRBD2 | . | CASSLEAGVEQYF | TGTGCCAGCAGCTTAGAGGCGGGAGTCGAGCAGTACTTC
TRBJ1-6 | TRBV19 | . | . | CASSKTGWDSPLHF | TGTGCCAGTAGTAAAACCGGGTGGGATTCACCCCTCCACTTT
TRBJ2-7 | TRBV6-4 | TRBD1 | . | CASVEGLRVGQGKDEQYF | TGTGCCAGCGTCGAAGGCCTCAGGGTTGGACAGGGCAAAGACGAGCAGTACTTC
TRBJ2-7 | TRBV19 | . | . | CASSIETGPTYEQYF | TGTGCCAGTAGTATAGAGACCGGGCCTACCTACGAGCAGTACTTC
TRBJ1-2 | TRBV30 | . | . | CTWRLDYGYTF | TGTACCTGGAGACTGGACTATGGCTACACCTTC
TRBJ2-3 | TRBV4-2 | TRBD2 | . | CASSRGSGDTDTQYF | TGTGCCAGCAGCCGCGGTAGCGGGGATACAGATACGCAGTATTTT
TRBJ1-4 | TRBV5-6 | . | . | CASSIHRGPGVEKLFF | TGTGCCAGCAGCATTCACCGGGGCCCCGGCGTCGAAAAACTGTTTTTT
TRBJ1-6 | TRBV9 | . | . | CASSVTGLDSPLHF | TGTGCCAGCAGCGTCACAGGTCTCGATTCACCCCTCCACTTT
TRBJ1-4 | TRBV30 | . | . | CAWSANEKLFF | TGTGCCTGGAGTGCTAATGAAAAACTGTTTTTT
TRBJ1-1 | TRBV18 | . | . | CASSSSRGTEAFF | TGTGCCAGCTCATCGTCCAGGGGCACTGAAGCTTTCTTT
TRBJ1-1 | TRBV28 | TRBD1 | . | CASNYRGQAFF | TGTGCCAGCAATTACAGGGGGCAAGCTTTCTTT
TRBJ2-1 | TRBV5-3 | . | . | CARSLAKGRTVRNEQFF | TGTGCCAGAAGCTTGGCTAAAGGACGGACTGTTAGAAATGAGCAGTTCTTC
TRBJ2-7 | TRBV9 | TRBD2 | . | CASSVGPSGGDGEQYF | TGTGCCAGCAGCGTAGGACCTAGCGGGGGGGATGGCGAGCAGTACTTC
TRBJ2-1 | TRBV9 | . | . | CASSQGGDIFDEQFF | TGTGCCAGCAGCCAAGGGGGGGATATTTTCGATGAGCAGTTCTTC
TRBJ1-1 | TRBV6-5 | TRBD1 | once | CASRRQGNSEAFF | TGTGCCAGCAGGCGACAGGGCAATAGTGAAGCTTTCTTT
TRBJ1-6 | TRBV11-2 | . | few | CASSPTGQGRNSPLHF | TGTGCCAGCAGCCCAACGGGGCAGGGGCGGAATTCACCCCTCCACTTT
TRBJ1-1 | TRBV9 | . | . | CASSARGDTLNTEAFF | TGTGCCAGCAGCGCCAGAGGGGACACCTTGAACACTGAAGCTTTCTTT
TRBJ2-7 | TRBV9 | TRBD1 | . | CASSSGQGAFYEQYF | TGTGCCAGCAGCTCGGGACAGGGGGCGTTCTACGAGCAGTACTTC
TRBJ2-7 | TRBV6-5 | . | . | CASSELGYEQYF | TGTGCCAGCAGTGAACTCGGCTACGAGCAGTACTTC
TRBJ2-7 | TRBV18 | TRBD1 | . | CASSQGTGAYEQYF | TGTGCCAGCTCACAGGGGACAGGAGCCTACGAGCAGTACTTC
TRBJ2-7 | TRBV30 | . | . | CAWSRFSYEQYF | TGTGCCTGGAGTAGGTTTTCCTACGAGCAGTACTTC
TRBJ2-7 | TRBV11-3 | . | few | CASSLSRRFEQYF | TGTGCCAGCAGCTTATCACGACGGTTCGAGCAGTACTTC
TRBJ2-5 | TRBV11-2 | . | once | CASSLGSGPQETQYF | TGTGCCAGCAGCTTAGGGTCAGGGCCCCAAGAGACCCAGTACTTC
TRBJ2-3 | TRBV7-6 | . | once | CASSPQRAGHTQYF | TGTGCCAGCAGCCCTCAACGAGCAGGGCATACGCAGTATTTT